This T cell receptor beta chain was identified in a study of OX40 agonist ivuxolimab in advanced cancers. Sequenced by immunoSEQ multiplex PCR; TCRdb stores in-frame clones only, minus some. Seen here are roughly 71,000 clones, 75% to 85% observed once, and the top ten hold about 1.6%. Concerning this clone: Antigen specificity is unknown.

Patients had blood sampled at baseline and again on cycle 4 day 1 and cycle 7 day 1. The CDR3 covers 15 residues. Germline V lookup: CDR1 MNHEY, CDR2 SVGAGI. The junction had 7 bases not matched to a gene; V was cut back by 5 bases and J by 2 bases. Study-level results: By week 6 at 0.1 to 3.0 mg/kg, blood CD4+ and CD8+ T cells had expanded clonally. Expanded clones belonging to CD8+ T cells outnumbered, on average, those of CD4+.

The chain couples TRBV6-5 to TRBJ2-7; 9 bases map to TRBD2. The source is an adult with an advanced solid tumor such as melanoma, head and neck, liver or kidney cancer. This specimen consisted of CD4+ or CD8+ T cells sorted from blood, obtained in a trial of the OX40 agonist ivuxolimab. This chain's CDR3 is CASSPEASGAYEQYF. CDR3 coding DNA: TGTGCCAGCAGTCCCGAGGCTAGCGGGGCCTACGAGCAGTACTTC.